This T cell receptor beta chain stems from a study of blood T cells in healthy people across ages. Study-level findings and limits: While age rose, TCR beta diversity per million T cells dropped in a roughly linear way.

Note on this clonotype: Its antigen is currently unknown.

For the second PCR, which ran for 7 to 11 cycles, a sample-barcoded 5' primer and a J-beta primer mix were used. MiXCR was run by TCRdb on the 5' RACE reads, yielding one entry per CDR3 protein. The sample lists over 950,000 distinct CDR3 sequences, 51% occurring once. The CDR3 is 16 residues long. Germline loops: CDR1 KGHSH, CDR2 LQKENI. V gave up 0 bases and J gave up 7 bases, with 15 bases separating them. The sequence came from a woman in her fifties or sixties in good health. The V gene is TRBV18, the J gene TRBJ1-4; perhaps TRBD1 as D (5 bases). Input material: blood. CDR3 DNA sequence: TGTGCCAGCTCACCACCGGGACCTCAGCGGGGTGAAAAACTGTTTTTT. Its protein product is CASSPPGPQRGEKLFF.